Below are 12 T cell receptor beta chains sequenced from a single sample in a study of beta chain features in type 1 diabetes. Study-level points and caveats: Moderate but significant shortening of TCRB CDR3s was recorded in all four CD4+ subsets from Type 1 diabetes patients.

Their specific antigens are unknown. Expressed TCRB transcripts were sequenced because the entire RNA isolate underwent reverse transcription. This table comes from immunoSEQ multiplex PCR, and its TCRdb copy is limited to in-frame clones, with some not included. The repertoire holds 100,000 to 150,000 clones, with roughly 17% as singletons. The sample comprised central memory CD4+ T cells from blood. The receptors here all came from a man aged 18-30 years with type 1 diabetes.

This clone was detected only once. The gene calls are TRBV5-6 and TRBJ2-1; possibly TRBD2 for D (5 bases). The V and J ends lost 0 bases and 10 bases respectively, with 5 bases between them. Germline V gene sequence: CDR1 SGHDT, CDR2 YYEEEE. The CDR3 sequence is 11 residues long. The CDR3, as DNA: TGTGCCAGCAGCTTGGCGGGGGAGCAGTTCTTC. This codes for CASSLAGEQFF.

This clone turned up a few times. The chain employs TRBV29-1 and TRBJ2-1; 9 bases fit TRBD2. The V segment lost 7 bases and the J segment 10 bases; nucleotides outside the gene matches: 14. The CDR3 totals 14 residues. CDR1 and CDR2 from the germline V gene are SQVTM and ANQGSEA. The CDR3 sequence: CSGVGTSGRQEQFF. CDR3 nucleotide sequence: TGCAGCGGTGTCGGCACTAGCGGGCGACAAGAGCAGTTCTTC.

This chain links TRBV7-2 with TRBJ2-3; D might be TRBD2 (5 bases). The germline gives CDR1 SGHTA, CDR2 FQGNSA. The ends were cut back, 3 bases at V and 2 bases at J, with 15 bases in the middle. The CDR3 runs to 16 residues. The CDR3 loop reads CASSFSAGGITDTQYF. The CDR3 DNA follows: TGTGCCAGCAGCTTTTCGGCAGGAGGAATCACAGATACGCAGTATTTT.

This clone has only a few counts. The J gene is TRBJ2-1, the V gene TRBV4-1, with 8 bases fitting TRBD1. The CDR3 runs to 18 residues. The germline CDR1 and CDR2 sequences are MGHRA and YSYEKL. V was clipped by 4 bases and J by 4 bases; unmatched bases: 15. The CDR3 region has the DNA TGCGCCAGCAGCCTACGACACGGACAGGGAGAATTTTACAATGAGCAGTTCTTC. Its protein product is CASSLRHGQGEFYNEQFF.

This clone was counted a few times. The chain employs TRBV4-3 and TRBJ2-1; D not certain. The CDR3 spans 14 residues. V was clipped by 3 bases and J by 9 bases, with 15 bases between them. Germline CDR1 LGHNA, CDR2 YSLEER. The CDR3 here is CASSQVGRESEQFF. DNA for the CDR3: TGCGCCAGCAGCCAGGTTGGGCGTGAGAGTGAGCAGTTCTTC.

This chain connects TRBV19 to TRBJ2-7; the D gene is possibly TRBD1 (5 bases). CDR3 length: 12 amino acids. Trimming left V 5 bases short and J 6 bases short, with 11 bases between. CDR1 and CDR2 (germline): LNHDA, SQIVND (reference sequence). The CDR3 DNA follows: TGTGCCAGTAGTCTCCAGGGCGGCGAGCAGTACTTC. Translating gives CASSLQGGEQYF.

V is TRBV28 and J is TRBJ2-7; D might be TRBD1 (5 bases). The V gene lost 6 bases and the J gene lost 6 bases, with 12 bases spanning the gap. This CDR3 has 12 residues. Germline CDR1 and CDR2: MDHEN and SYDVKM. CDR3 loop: CASSMPGSEQYF. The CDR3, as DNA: TGTGCCAGCAGCATGCCAGGGTCCGAGCAGTACTTC.

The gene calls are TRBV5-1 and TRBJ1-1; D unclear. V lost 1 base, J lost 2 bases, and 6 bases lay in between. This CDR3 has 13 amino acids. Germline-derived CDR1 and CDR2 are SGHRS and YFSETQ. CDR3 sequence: CASSLQPNTEAFF. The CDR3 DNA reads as TGCGCCAGCAGCTTGCAGCCTAACACTGAAGCTTTCTTT.

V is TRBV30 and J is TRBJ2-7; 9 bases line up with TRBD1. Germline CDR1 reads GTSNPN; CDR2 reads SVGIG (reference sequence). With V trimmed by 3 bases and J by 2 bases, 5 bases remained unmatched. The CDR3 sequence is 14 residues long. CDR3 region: CAWSEDRGTYEQYF. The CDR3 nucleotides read TGTGCCTGGAGCGAGGACAGGGGTACCTACGAGCAGTACTTC.

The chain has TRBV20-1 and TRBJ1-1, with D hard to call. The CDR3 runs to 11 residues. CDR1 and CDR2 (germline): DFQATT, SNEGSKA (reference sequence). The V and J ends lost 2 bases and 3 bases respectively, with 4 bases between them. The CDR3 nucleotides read TGCAGTGCTAGACTACACACTGAAGCTTTCTTT. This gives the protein CSARLHTEAFF.

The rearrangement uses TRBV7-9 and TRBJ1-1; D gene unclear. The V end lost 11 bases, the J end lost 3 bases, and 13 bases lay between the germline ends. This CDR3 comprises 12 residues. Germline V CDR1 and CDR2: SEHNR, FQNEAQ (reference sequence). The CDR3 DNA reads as TGTGCCGCAGACCTCGGCCACACTGAAGCTTTCTTT. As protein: CAADLGHTEAFF. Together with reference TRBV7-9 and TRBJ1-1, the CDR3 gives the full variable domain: DTGVSQNPRHKITKRGQNVTFRCDPISEHNRLYWYRQTLGQGPEFLTYFQNEAQLEKSRLLSDRFSAERPKGSFSTLEIQRTEQGDSAMYLCAADLGHTEAFFGQGTRLTVV.

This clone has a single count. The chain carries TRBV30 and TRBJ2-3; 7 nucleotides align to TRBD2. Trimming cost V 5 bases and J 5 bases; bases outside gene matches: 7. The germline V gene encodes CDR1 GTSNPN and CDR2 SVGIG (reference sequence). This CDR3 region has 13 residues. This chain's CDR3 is CAWSKAGVDTQYF. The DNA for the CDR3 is TGTGCCTGGTCTAAGGCGGGGGTAGATACGCAGTATTTT.